Below, 24 T cell receptor beta chains from the same sample are listed, as sequenced in a study of CD8+CD57+ T cells in acquired aplastic anemia. The use of genomic DNA as template underpinned the TCR beta VDJ and CDR3 profiling. TCRdb recomputed calls from the reads with MiXCR, one row per CDR3 protein. The data contain about 190,000 distinct CDR3 sequences, roughly half of them seen just once; the ten biggest clones take up about 15%. Input material: sorted CD4+, CD8+, or CD8+CD57+ T cells (not recorded which) from PBMCs. The source of these receptors is a human donor in good health, serving as a control.

There are many counts of this clonotype. The chain is built from TRBV12-3 or TRBV12-4 and TRBJ1-5, with 7 nucleotides matching TRBD1. V trimming: 6 bases; J trimming: 4 bases; junction bases outside the gene matches: 9. There are 15 residues in the CDR3. CDR3 bases: TGTGCCAGCAGGTCGGGACAGAGGGGAAATCAGCCCCAGCATTTT. Protein product: CASRSGQRGNQPQHF.

This clonotype was recorded a few times. The CDR3 coding sequence is TGTGCCAGCAGCCCCGGGACAGGGGGCTACACCTTC. Translating gives CASSPGTGGYTF. This chain connects TRBV9 to TRBJ1-2; 9 nucleotides agree with TRBD1. Germline V gives CDR1 SGDLS, CDR2 YYNGEE. The CDR3 covers 12 residues. The V gene end was trimmed by 4 bases and the J gene end by 8 bases; junction bases not matched to a gene: 3.

The rearrangement uses TRBV4-2 and TRBJ2-1, with TRBD2 identical over 7 bases. This CDR3 contains 15 residues. CDR1 and CDR2 from the germline V gene are LGHNA and YNFKEQ. V lost 1 base, J lost 3 bases, and 3 bases stayed unmatched. DNA for the CDR3: TGTGCCAGCAGCCAAGGCACTAGCGACTACAATGAGCAGTTCTTC. It codes for CASSQGTSDYNEQFF.

This clonotype was counted only a few times. The J gene is TRBJ2-1, the V gene TRBV24-1; 8 nucleotides match TRBD1. Trimming cost V 7 bases and J 0 bases; bases outside gene matches: 4. The CDR3 runs 15 residues. Germline lookup yields CDR1 KGHDR and CDR2 SFDVKD. In DNA, the CDR3 is TGTGCCACCAGCGAAACAGGGGGCTCCTACAATGAGCAGTTCTTC. This translates into CATSETGGSYNEQFF.

In its sample, this clonotype was seen many times. The V and J genes are TRBV12-3 or TRBV12-4 and TRBJ1-2, with TRBD1 matching 7 bases. The J segment lost 7 bases and the V segment lost 2 bases, leaving 10 bases of the junction unmatched. CDR3 length: 15 amino acids. CDR3 protein: CASSLRGQGGSGYTF. The CDR3 nucleotides are TGTGCCAGCAGTTTAAGGGGGCAGGGAGGCTCTGGCTACACCTTC.

This clonotype was seen ten or more times. This rearrangement joins TRBV11-3 to TRBJ2-3, with D uncertain. The CDR3 spans 13 residues. Germline-derived CDR1 and CDR2 are SGHNT and YENEEA. V lost 4 bases and J 3 bases, leaving 8 bases between the germline ends. CDR3 residues: CASSSAGTDTQYF. CDR3 sequence (DNA): TGTGCCAGCAGCTCCGCCGGGACAGATACGCAGTATTTT.

This clonotype was seen at least ten times. This chain connects TRBV29-1 to TRBJ2-1, with TRBD2 matching 8 bases. Germline CDR1 is SQVTM and CDR2 is ANQGSEA. Unmatched junction bases numbered 9, after V lost 2 bases and J lost 0 bases. The CDR3 loop spans 17 amino acids. The CDR3 here is CSVEHSGGASSYNEQFF. As DNA, the CDR3 is TGCAGCGTTGAACACAGCGGGGGAGCCAGCTCCTACAATGAGCAGTTCTTC.

This clonotype was seen more than once but under ten times. Since a much larger clone is just one base distant, this may be a read error. The chain has TRBV9 and TRBJ1-1; tentatively, D is TRBD1 (5 bases). The V end was cut by 0 bases, the J end by 7 bases, with 16 bases between. This CDR3 region has 15 residues. Germline V gene lookup returns CDR1 SGDLS and CDR2 YYNGEE. The CDR3 reads CASSVAGMGHIEAFF. The CDR3 DNA sequence: TGTGCCAGCAGCGTAGCTGGTATGGGGCACATTGAAGCTTTCTTT.

The chain recombines TRBV20-1 with TRBJ2-5, with 8 bases lining up with TRBD2. V gave up 3 bases and J gave up 5 bases; unmatched junction bases: 2. Per germline, CDR1 DFQATT and CDR2 SNEGSKA (reference sequence). This CDR3 spans 12 amino acids. As DNA, the CDR3 is TGCAGTGCTAGGACTAGCGCGGAGACCCAGTACTTC. Protein: CSARTSAETQYF.

This clonotype has at least ten counts. V gene TRBV6-5 combines with J gene TRBJ2-3; 7 bases are shared with TRBD1. The ends lost 5 bases at V and 0 bases at J; junction bases unmatched: 5. The V gene's germline CDR1 is MNHEY and CDR2 SVGAGI. There are 15 residues in the CDR3. This chain's CDR3 is CASSTQGQSTDTQYF. The CDR3 DNA is TGTGCCAGCAGTACACAGGGGCAAAGCACAGATACGCAGTATTTT.

V is TRBV7-8 and J is TRBJ2-3; D is perhaps TRBD1 or TRBD2 (5 bases each). Germline CDR1 is SGHVS and CDR2 is FQNEAQ. V lost 9 bases and J 2 bases, leaving 18 bases between the germline ends. The CDR3 extends over 15 amino acids. CDR3 in amino acids: CASCEGQQFTDTQYF. The CDR3 DNA sequence: TGTGCCAGTTGTGAGGGGCAGCAATTCACAGATACGCAGTATTTT.

This clonotype was picked up many times. The gene calls are TRBV5-6 and TRBJ1-4; D remains unclear. This CDR3 region has 11 residues. In germline, CDR1 is SGHDT, CDR2 YYEEEE. V dropped 0 bases and J dropped 10 bases, with 4 bases sitting between them. CDR3 nucleotides: TGTGCCAGCAGCTTGGGGAGAAAACTGTTTTTT. Its translation: CASSLGRKLFF.

The gene calls are TRBV2 and TRBJ2-1; 11 nucleotides agree with TRBD1. The CDR3 covers 16 residues. Germline values: CDR1 SNHLY, CDR2 FYNNEI. With 6 bases clipped from V and 3 bases from J, the junction kept 7 bases outside the gene matches. CDR3 loop: CASSGQGANFYNEQFF. Written as DNA, the CDR3 is TGTGCCAGCAGCGGACAGGGGGCGAACTTCTACAATGAGCAGTTCTTC.

The chain joins TRBV25-1 to TRBJ1-1; D is unclear. The CDR3 has 14 amino acids. Trimming removed 0 bases at V and 4 bases at J, with 9 bases between. Germline loops: CDR1 MGHDK, CDR2 SYGVNS. CDR3 sequence reads: CASSEYGGSTEAFF. Here the CDR3 DNA reads TGTGCCAGCAGTGAATATGGAGGGTCCACTGAAGCTTTCTTT.

This chain connects TRBV10-3 to TRBJ2-1, with D possibly matching TRBD1 (6 bases). The CDR3 sequence is 15 residues long. The germline V and J ends were trimmed by 1 base and 5 bases, with 12 bases remaining between them. Germline values: CDR1 ENHRY, CDR2 SYGVKD. CDR3 region: CAISEFVGADNEQFF. The CDR3 nucleotides read TGTGCCATCAGTGAGTTTGTGGGGGCGGACAATGAGCAGTTCTTC.

This chain's CDR3 is CASSPGQVPQDGYTF. CDR3 nucleotide sequence: TGCGCCAGCAGCCCGGGACAGGTGCCACAGGATGGCTACACCTTC. The rearrangement links TRBV5-1 to TRBJ1-2, with 8 bases that match TRBD1. Looked up from germline, CDR1 is SGHRS and CDR2 is YFSETQ. The CDR3 is made up of 15 amino acids. Losses at the gene ends were 4 bases for V and 6 bases for J; bases not matched to a gene: 11. Looking up the rest from reference TRBV5-1 and TRBJ1-2 gives the full variable domain: KAGVTQTPRYLIKTRGQQVTLSCSPISGHRSVSWYQQTPGQGLQFLFEYFSETQRNKGNFPGRFSGRQFSNSRSEMNVSTLELGDSALYLCASSPGQVPQDGYTFGSGTRLTVV.

The V gene is TRBV19, the J gene TRBJ1-2, with TRBD1 as a possible D gene (6 bases). V lost 8 bases and J lost 6, with 16 bases in between. This CDR3 has 13 amino acids. Germline V gives CDR1 LNHDA, CDR2 SQIVND (reference sequence). The CDR3 is CASFRRGRDGYTF. CDR3 coding DNA: TGTGCCAGTTTTCGGCGGGGGCGCGATGGCTACACCTTC.

The chain has TRBV4-3 and TRBJ2-7, with a tentative D call TRBD2 (6 bases). The V end lost 1 base, the J end lost 5 bases, and 15 bases lay between the germline ends. Germline V gene data show CDR1 as LGHNA and CDR2 as YSLEER. The CDR3 spans 15 residues. The CDR3 nucleotides read TGCGCCAGCAGCCAAGCTCTAGGAGGGTTCAACGAGCAGTACTTC. Amino acid sequence: CASSQALGGFNEQYF.

This clonotype was observed many times. This sequence joins TRBV7-2 and TRBJ2-1; TRBD2 matches 10 bases. This CDR3 has 17 amino acids. CDR1 SGHTA and CDR2 FQGNSA come from the germline V gene. After removal of 5 bases from V and 5 bases from J, the junction contained 12 bases not matched to a gene. The chain's CDR3 is CASSHALLAGSDNEQFF. The CDR3 DNA sequence: TGTGCCAGCAGCCACGCCCTACTAGCGGGGAGTGACAATGAGCAGTTCTTC.

This clonotype has a handful of counts. A clone one base away is much larger, so this may be a read error. The V and J genes are TRBV7-9 and TRBJ2-6; either TRBD1 or TRBD2 may supply D (6 bases each). The CDR3 length is 18 residues. Trimming pared 5 bases from V and 2 bases from J, leaving 19 bases between. Germline lookup yields CDR1 SEHNR and CDR2 FQNEAQ (reference sequence). The chain's CDR3 is CASSHRRGRIAGANVLTF. The DNA for the CDR3 is TGTGCCAGCAGCCACCGTCGGGGGCGGATCGCTGGGGCCAACGTCCTGACTTTC.

Ten or more counts support this clonotype. The chain is built from TRBV6-1 and TRBJ2-7, with D possibly being TRBD1 (6 bases). With 7 bases removed from V and 0 bases from J, the gap between germline ends came to 16 bases. The CDR3 is 15 residues long. Per germline, CDR1 MNHNS and CDR2 SASEGT. CDR3 loop: CASINRVPSSYEQYF. The CDR3 DNA is TGTGCCAGCATTAACAGGGTACCCAGCTCCTACGAGCAGTACTTC.

This clonotype was detected only a few times. Its ends do not fully match the called genes, so a read error is possible. V gene TRBV10-3 combines with J gene TRBJ2-2; possibly TRBD1 or TRBD2 for D (6 bases each). CDR1 is ENHRY and CDR2 is SYGVKD in the germline V gene. The CDR3 is 16 amino acids. CDR3: CASSVGGSPNTGELFF. CDR3 sequence (DNA): TGTGCCAGCAGTGTAGGGGGGTCCCCGAACACCGGGGAGCTGTTTTTT.

The chain carries TRBV20-1 and TRBJ1-1; TRBD1 is a possible D gene (6 bases). The CDR3 sequence is 14 residues long. V dropped 3 bases and J dropped 4 bases, with 15 bases sitting between them. The germline V gene encodes CDR1 DFQATT and CDR2 SNEGSKA (reference sequence). For the CDR3, the DNA is TGCAGTGCTAGGGAGGGGGGGATACGCACTGAAGCTTTCTTT. This codes for CSAREGGIRTEAFF.

This clonotype was seen many times. As DNA, the CDR3 is TGTGCCAGCAGCGTCGGACTAGCGGACCAAGAGACCCAGTACTTC. It encodes CASSVGLADQETQYF. V usage is TRBV9 and J usage is TRBJ2-5, with 10 nucleotides matching TRBD2. This CDR3 contains 15 residues. In germline, CDR1 is SGDLS, CDR2 YYNGEE. J lost 0 bases, V lost 2 bases, and 1 base had no gene match. The whole variable domain, remainder taken from reference TRBV9 and TRBJ2-5, is DSGVTQTPKHLITATGQRVTLRCSPRSGDLSVYWYQQSLDQGLQFLIQYYNGEERAKGNILERFSAQQFPDLHSELNLSSLELGDSALYFCASSVGLADQETQYFGPGTRLLVL.